A single sample is the source of the 27 T cell receptor beta chains below, sequenced in a study of T cell responses to AZD1222 COVID-19 vaccine listed by TCRdb under 2021. The library was produced with the immunoSEQ multiplex PCR assay. Entries here come from immuneACCESS through TCRdb and include only in-frame sequences with V and J called. Some clones fail to appear in such tables; in the studies checked, an unresolved V gene covers under half of the shortfall, and the cause of the remainder is unknown. For this sample the table gives under 150,000 clones, of which about 90% were detected only once. In total, the top ten clones hold approximately 1% of the sample. The time point label corresponds to: baseline before first vaccination. Sequencing was performed on peripheral blood, taken on day 0 of AZD1222 vaccination. These receptor sequences come from an adult in good health.

The chain has TRBV5-1 and TRBJ2-1, with TRBD1 matching over 9 bases. The germline CDR1 and CDR2 sequences are SGHRS and YFSETQ. V shed 2 bases, J shed 14 bases, and the junction held 14 bases outside the gene matches. CDR3 size: 15 residues. The CDR3 bases are TGCGCCAGCAGCTTTACGGGACAGGGCTACCCAGGGAAGTTCTTC. Amino acid sequence: CASSFTGQGYPGKFF.

V usage is TRBV3-1 (or the pseudogene TRBV3-2) and J usage is TRBJ2-7; D may be TRBD2 (5 bases). Germline CDR1 reads LGHDT; CDR2 reads YNNKEL (reference sequence). V was clipped by 0 bases and J by 3 bases, with 9 bases between them. CDR3 length: 14 amino acids. The chain's CDR3 is CASSQDNGGYEQYF. The DNA for the CDR3 is TGTGCCAGCAGCCAAGATAACGGAGGCTACGAGCAGTACTTC.

The chain couples TRBV10-3 to TRBJ2-3, with 8 bases identical to TRBD2. The CDR3 loop spans 15 amino acids. CDR1 ENHRY and CDR2 SYGVKD come from the germline V gene. Unmatched junction bases numbered 11, after V lost 4 bases and J lost 8 bases. The CDR3 sequence is CAISASTGGYGTQYF. The CDR3 region has the DNA TGTGCCATCAGTGCATCGACGGGAGGGTATGGTACGCAGTATTTT.

V is TRBV10-3 and J is TRBJ2-7, with a weak D call TRBD1 (6 bases). The CDR3 totals 13 residues. Looked up from germline, CDR1 is ENHRY and CDR2 is SYGVKD. The V end was cut by 7 bases, the J end by 2 bases, with 12 bases between. This chain's CDR3 is CAIKQGSTYEQYF. The CDR3, as DNA: TGTGCCATCAAACAGGGATCTACCTACGAGCAGTACTTC.

This chain joins TRBV18 and TRBJ1-4; perhaps TRBD1 as D (6 bases). V was cut by 1 base and J by 6 bases, with 12 bases left in between. CDR3 size: 15 residues. Germline assignment: CDR1 KGHSH and CDR2 LQKENI. CDR3 sequence (DNA): TGTGCCAGCTCACCACTGCAGGGGCTGGATGAAAAACTGTTTTTT. Protein sequence: CASSPLQGLDEKLFF.

The chain carries TRBV7-8 and TRBJ1-1; 11 nucleotides line up with TRBD1. The CDR3 is 16 residues long. The trim removed 5 bases at V and 3 bases at J, leaving 8 bases unmatched. The germline V gene encodes CDR1 SGHVS and CDR2 FQNEAQ. CDR3 bases: TGTGCCAGCAGCCTTATCCCGGGACAGGGGGACACTGAAGCTTTCTTT. Translation: CASSLIPGQGDTEAFF.

The J gene is TRBJ2-1, the V gene TRBV4-1, with TRBD2 matching over 7 bases. Germline V gene data show CDR1 as MGHRA and CDR2 as YSYEKL. The V and J ends lost 0 bases and 0 bases, in that order; junction bases with no gene match: 5. The CDR3 consists of 17 residues. This chain's CDR3 is CASSQDPGGSSYNEQFF. The CDR3 coding sequence is TGCGCCAGCAGCCAAGATCCGGGGGGTAGCTCCTACAATGAGCAGTTCTTC.

The chain uses TRBV25-1 and TRBJ2-3; no reliable D call. The V end was cut by 3 bases, the J end by 3 bases, with 7 bases between. Germline CDR1 is MGHDK and CDR2 is SYGVNS. The CDR3 runs to 13 residues. The CDR3 reads CASSDARTDTQYF. The CDR3 region has the DNA TGTGCCAGCAGTGACGCTAGGACAGATACGCAGTATTTT.

The chain joins TRBV3-1 (or the pseudogene TRBV3-2) to TRBJ2-7; D may be TRBD1 (6 bases). From germline, CDR1 is LGHDT and CDR2 YNNKEL (reference sequence). V lost 4 bases to trimming and J lost 7 bases, with 23 bases between them. This CDR3 is built from 16 residues. CDR3 nucleotide sequence: TGTGCCAGCAGCCCCTTTTGGGACAAGGGCCGGAGGGAGCAGTACTTC. Translation: CASSPFWDKGRREQYF.

The V and J genes are TRBV19 and TRBJ1-5, with a possible D match to TRBD1 (6 bases). The germline V gene encodes CDR1 LNHDA and CDR2 SQIVND (reference sequence). The CDR3 totals 14 residues. V shed 9 bases and J shed 1 base, with 13 bases lying between them. CDR3 DNA: TGTGCCAGCCGAAGGGGACAAAGCAATCAGCCCCAGCATTTT. This encodes CASRRGQSNQPQHF. Complete variable domain (other parts from reference TRBV19 and TRBJ1-5): DGGITQSPKYLFRKEGQNVTLSCEQNLNHDAMYWYRQDPGQGLRLIYYSQIVNDFQKGDIAEGYSVSREKKESFPLTVTSAQKNPTAFYLCASRRGQSNQPQHFGDGTRLSIL.

The chain couples TRBV7-3 to TRBJ2-2; D is perhaps TRBD1 (5 bases). The length of the CDR3 is 13 residues. The ends were cut back, 3 bases at V and 7 bases at J, with 9 bases in the middle. CDR1 and CDR2 (germline): SGHTA, FQGTGA. CDR3 residues: CASSFDRNGELFF. The DNA for the CDR3 is TGTGCCAGCAGCTTCGACAGAAACGGGGAGCTGTTTTTT.

The genes are TRBV14 and TRBJ1-4; D is uncertain. Germline CDR1 SGHDN, CDR2 FVKESK. V lost 0 bases, J lost 10 bases, and 9 bases lay in between. The CDR3 sequence is 13 residues long. The CDR3 coding sequence is TGTGCCAGCAGCCAAGATCCATTCGGAAAACTGTTTTTT. Amino acid sequence: CASSQDPFGKLFF.

The chain uses TRBV5-5 and TRBJ2-7; a weak D match, TRBD1 (6 bases). CDR3 length: 15 amino acids. The V gene's germline CDR1 is SGHKS and CDR2 YYEKEE (reference sequence). With 3 bases removed from V and 0 bases from J, the gap between germline ends came to 13 bases. CDR3 in DNA: TGTGCCAGCAGCTGGGGACCGACAGGCTCCTACGAGCAGTACTTC. This gives the protein CASSWGPTGSYEQYF.

The CDR3 DNA reads TGTGCCAGCAGCCCTGGGACAGCCATTAACTATGGCTACACCTTC. Translated: CASSPGTAINYGYTF. The chain has TRBV7-9 and TRBJ1-2, with 7 bases matching TRBD1. V shed 5 bases and J 1 base; nucleotides not matched to a gene: 7. The CDR3 loop spans 15 amino acids. The germline CDR1 and CDR2 sequences are SEHNR and FQNEAQ (reference sequence).

The chain has TRBV5-5 and TRBJ2-1; TRBD2 is a possible D gene (7 bases). Trimming took off 1 base at V and 9 bases at J, with 20 bases between the two ends. The CDR3 has 16 amino acids. The germline V gene has CDR1 SGHKS and CDR2 YYEKEE (reference sequence). The CDR3 protein is CASSLTVAGSGAEQFF. The CDR3 DNA follows: TGTGCCAGCAGCTTGACGGTAGCGGGTTCAGGGGCTGAGCAGTTCTTC.

The chain links TRBV2 to TRBJ1-1, with 8 nucleotides matching TRBD1. The V gene's germline CDR1 is SNHLY and CDR2 FYNNEI. The CDR3 runs to 12 residues. V dropped 6 bases and J dropped 12; count of bases not matched to a gene: 9. This chain's CDR3 is CASRDRGPETFF. As DNA, the CDR3 is TGTGCCAGCAGAGACAGGGGTCCAGAGACTTTCTTT.

The chain's CDR3 is CASSLQTGANNQPQHF. Written as DNA, the CDR3 is TGTGCCAGCTCACTACAGACAGGGGCCAACAATCAGCCCCAGCATTTT. The chain recombines TRBV18 with TRBJ1-5, with TRBD1 identical over 8 bases. Trimming took 4 bases from V and 3 from J; bases not matched to a gene: 8. Germline CDR1 reads KGHSH; CDR2 reads LQKENI. The CDR3 length is 16 residues.

The genes are TRBV2 and TRBJ2-1; D unresolved. CDR1 and CDR2 (germline): SNHLY, FYNNEI. The CDR3 contains 15 residues. The V gene lost 0 bases and the J gene lost 5 bases, with 11 bases spanning the gap. For the CDR3, the DNA is TGTGCCAGCAGTGAAGCACCTACTAATAACAATGAGCAGTTCTTC. It codes for CASSEAPTNNNEQFF.

The chain links TRBV7-9 to TRBJ2-2, with 7 bases aligning to TRBD2. V trimming: 4 bases; J trimming: 4 bases; junction bases outside the gene matches: 9. The CDR3 consists of 16 residues. Germline CDR1 SEHNR, CDR2 FQNEAQ (reference sequence). The CDR3 sequence: CASSSWTRPPTGELFF. In nucleotides, the CDR3 is TGTGCCAGCAGCTCCTGGACTAGGCCCCCCACCGGGGAGCTGTTTTTT.

The J gene is TRBJ2-7, the V gene TRBV12-5; D not certain. Germline assignment: CDR1 LGHNT and CDR2 FRNRAP. This CDR3 is built from 17 residues. V gave up 5 bases and J gave up 4 bases, with 24 bases separating them. CDR3 sequence: CASGRWAIRRKGYEQYF. The DNA of the CDR3 is TGTGCTAGTGGTCGGTGGGCCATCCGACGTAAGGGATACGAGCAGTACTTC.

The chain couples TRBV6-6 to TRBJ2-1; D is possibly TRBD2 (6 bases). In germline, CDR1 is MNHNY, CDR2 SVGAGI (reference sequence). This CDR3 has 13 residues. Between the trimmed V and J ends, which lost 7 bases and 4 bases, there was a span of 11 bases. Written as DNA, the CDR3 is TGTGCCAGCACTCGGGAGATGTACAATGAGCAGTTCTTC. It codes for CASTREMYNEQFF.

This rearrangement joins TRBV6-4 to TRBJ2-2; D gene uncertain. The CDR3 is 15 amino acids. Germline V gives CDR1 MRHNA, CDR2 SNTAGT. V shed 2 bases and J shed 2 bases, with 9 bases lying between them. The CDR3 protein is CASSDRADNTGELFF. DNA for the CDR3: TGTGCCAGCAGTGACCGGGCAGATAACACCGGGGAGCTGTTTTTT.

The chain carries TRBV5-1 and TRBJ1-1, with D hard to call. The CDR3 totals 13 residues. Trimming shortened V by 2 bases and J by 1 base, and 6 bases separated the two germline ends. Germline assignment: CDR1 SGHRS and CDR2 YFSETQ. This CDR3 is CASSLIGNTEAFF. CDR3 in DNA: TGCGCCAGCAGCTTAATAGGGAACACTGAAGCTTTCTTT.

J is TRBJ2-1 and V is TRBV28, with TRBD1 identical over 7 bases. The CDR3 consists of 15 residues. The V and J ends lost 3 bases and 6 bases, in that order; junction bases with no gene match: 8. Germline CDR1 MDHEN, CDR2 SYDVKM. CDR3 DNA sequence: TGTGCCAGCAGTTTCCTGACAGGGAGAAGCAATGAGCAGTTCTTC. This translates into CASSFLTGRSNEQFF.

This rearrangement joins TRBV5-4 to TRBJ2-1; TRBD2 aligns across 11 bases. Germline loops: CDR1 SGHNT, CDR2 YYREEE (reference sequence). The CDR3 totals 17 residues. Germline trimming cut 4 bases from V and 2 bases from J; bases unmatched to any gene: 8. CDR3: CASSVSSGRLPYNEQFF. CDR3 nucleotides: TGTGCCAGCAGCGTTTCTAGCGGGAGGCTTCCCTACAATGAGCAGTTCTTC.

The gene calls are TRBV7-9 and TRBJ2-7; 9 bases line up with TRBD1. CDR1 and CDR2 from the germline V gene are SEHNR and FQNEAQ (reference sequence). This CDR3 region has 13 residues. The CDR3 is CASFGTGFDEQYF. The CDR3 nucleotides read TGTGCGTCTTTCGGGACAGGGTTCGACGAGCAGTACTTC.

The rearrangement uses TRBV7-8 and TRBJ1-5; D gene ambiguous. Trimming removed 1 base from V and 4 bases from J, with 8 bases in between. Germline CDR1 SGHVS, CDR2 FQNEAQ. The CDR3 is 14 amino acids. CDR3 sequence reads: CASSLELRNQPQHF. The CDR3 nucleotides read TGTGCCAGCAGCTTAGAGTTGCGAAATCAGCCCCAGCATTTT.